Following are 11 T cell receptor beta chains from one sample sequenced in a study of post-analysis software for immune sequencing data. Study-wide points: Five or six TRBV segments, TRBV5-6, TRBV5-1 and TRBV20-1 among them, were found more frequent in patients than controls.

These TCRs' antigens remain unknown. Unique-molecular-identifier-tagged TCR beta cDNA libraries were used. TCRdb re-derived calls from the PCR reads in MiXCR, one entry per CDR3 protein. The sample lists 750,000 to 950,000 distinct CDR3 sequences; about 43% were seen once. Source material: blood. The receptors were sampled from a girl under 18 with multiple sclerosis.

The gene calls are TRBV5-5 and TRBJ2-7; no firm D call. Germline CDR1 SGHKS, CDR2 YYEKEE (reference sequence). CDR3 length equals 14 residues. V was pared by 3 bases and J by 5 bases, with 15 bases between. This CDR3 reads CASSSPEVGDEQYF. The DNA for the CDR3 is TGTGCCAGCAGCTCCCCGGAAGTTGGGGACGAGCAGTACTTC.

The chain combines TRBV7-2 with TRBJ1-4; D is perhaps TRBD1 (5 bases). Germline CDR1 and CDR2: SGHTA and FQGNSA. Trimming shortened V by 4 bases and J by 8 bases, and 17 bases separated the two germline ends. The CDR3 spans 15 residues. CDR3: CASSSPGAEGEKLFF. CDR3 DNA sequence: TGTGCCAGCAGCTCCCCCGGGGCCGAGGGAGAAAAACTGTTTTTT.

The V and J genes are TRBV12-5 and TRBJ1-2; 11 bases line up with TRBD1. The trim removed 7 bases at V and 7 bases at J, leaving 11 bases unmatched. Per the germline V gene, CDR1 is LGHNT and CDR2 is FRNRAP. CDR3 length: 15 amino acids. The CDR3 region has the DNA TGTGCTAGTGATTTCTTAGGACAGGGGGCACGTGGCTACACCTTC. Amino acid sequence: CASDFLGQGARGYTF.

The chain joins TRBV7-2 to TRBJ2-3; D may be TRBD1 or TRBD2 (7 bases each). CDR1 SGHTA and CDR2 FQGNSA come from the germline V gene. This CDR3 is 13 amino acids long. With 10 bases removed from V and 1 base from J, the gap between germline ends came to 12 bases. The CDR3 here is CANRGGGTDTQYF. For the CDR3, the DNA is TGTGCCAACAGGGGAGGGGGCACAGATACGCAGTATTTT.

There are a few counts of this clonotype. One end of the junction varies from germline; a read error may be responsible. The J gene is TRBJ2-7, the V gene TRBV7-9; 10 bases line up with TRBD1. This CDR3 spans 16 amino acids. Germline V lookup: CDR1 SEHNR, CDR2 FQNEAQ (reference sequence). This chain's CDR3 is CASSLEMTGGAYEQYF. DNA of the CDR3: TGTGCCAGTAGCTTAGAGATGACAGGGGGCGCGTACGAGCAGTACTTC.

This clonotype has just a few counts. DNA of the CDR3: TGCAGTGCTAGGCCCAGCGCGAGCACAGATACGCAGTATTTT. Translating gives CSARPSASTDTQYF. The gene calls are TRBV20-1 and TRBJ2-3, with D unresolved. Germline assignment: CDR1 DFQATT and CDR2 SNEGSKA (reference sequence). The V end lost 3 bases, the J end lost 0 bases, and 10 bases lay between the germline ends. This CDR3 comprises 14 residues.

This clonotype occurred many times. V and J are TRBV4-1 and TRBJ2-5, with D perhaps matching TRBD2 (5 bases). Per the germline V gene, CDR1 is MGHRA and CDR2 is YSYEKL. This CDR3 region has 14 residues. V shed 0 bases and J shed 5 bases, with 10 bases lying between them. In DNA, the CDR3 is TGCGCCAGCAGCCAAGAGGGAGTCCGGGAGACCCAGTACTTC. Its translation: CASSQEGVRETQYF.

The chain uses TRBV21-1 and TRBJ2-3; whether TRBD2, the table's D call, matches the DNA was not checked. TRBV21-1 is a pseudogene segment. The CDR3 extends over 20 amino acids. In nucleotides, the CDR3 is TGTGCCAGCAGCACCCGAGAGAAAGCGGGATCGATGGGGGGCACAGATACGCAGTATTTT. Its protein is CASSTREKAGSMGGTDTQYF.

The V call is TRBV7-6, the J call TRBJ2-3, with unresolved D. Between the trimmed V and J ends, which lost 5 bases and 0 bases, there was a span of 6 bases. The CDR3 totals 13 residues. The germline CDR1 and CDR2 sequences are SGHVS and FNYEAQ. DNA for the CDR3: TGTGCCAGCAGCCAACCTAGCACAGATACGCAGTATTTT. Encoded protein: CASSQPSTDTQYF.

This clonotype was seen a handful of times. The chain carries TRBV12-3 or TRBV12-4 and TRBJ1-2, with 8 bases lining up with TRBD1. The CDR3 extends over 17 amino acids. The ends lost 4 bases at V and 4 bases at J; junction bases unmatched: 14. The CDR3 reads CASSSARTGTDGYGYTF. DNA of the CDR3: TGTGCCAGCAGTTCCGCTCGGACAGGGACCGATGGCTATGGCTACACCTTC.

The chain joins TRBV9 to TRBJ2-1; TRBD2 matches at 7 bases. The CDR3 runs 15 residues. CDR1 is SGDLS, CDR2 YYNGEE, per germline. The junction had 3 bases not matched to a gene; V was cut back by 2 bases and J by 1 base. The CDR3 nucleotides are TGTGCCAGCAGCGTTGCGGGAGAATCCTACAATGAGCAGTTCTTC. Translation gives CASSVAGESYNEQFF.